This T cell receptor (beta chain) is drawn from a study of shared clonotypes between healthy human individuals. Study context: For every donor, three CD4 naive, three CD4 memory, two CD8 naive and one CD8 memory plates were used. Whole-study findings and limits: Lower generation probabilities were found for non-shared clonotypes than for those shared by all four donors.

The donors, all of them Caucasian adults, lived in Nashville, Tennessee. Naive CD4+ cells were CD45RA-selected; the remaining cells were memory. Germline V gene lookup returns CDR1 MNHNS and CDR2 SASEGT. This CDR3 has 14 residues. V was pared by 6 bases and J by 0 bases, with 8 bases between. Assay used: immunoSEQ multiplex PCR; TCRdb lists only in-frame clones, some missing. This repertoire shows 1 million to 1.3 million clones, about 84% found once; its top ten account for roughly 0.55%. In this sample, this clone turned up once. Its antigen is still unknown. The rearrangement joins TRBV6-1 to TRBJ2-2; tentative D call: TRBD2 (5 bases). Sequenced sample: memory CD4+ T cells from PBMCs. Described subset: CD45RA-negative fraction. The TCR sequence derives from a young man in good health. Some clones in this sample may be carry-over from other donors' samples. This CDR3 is CASRRLTNTGELFF. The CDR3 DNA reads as TGTGCCAGCAGAAGACTAACGAACACCGGGGAGCTGTTTTTT.